Here is one TCR beta chain with its context. The data were obtained in a study of blood T cell repertoires in COVID-19. Across the whole study: Spain, Italy and the United States supplied samples that represented acute and convalescent COVID-19. The cDNA or gDNA used as material had been derived from T cells, B-cell-depleted T cells, or PBMCs.

Assay used: immunoSEQ multiplex PCR; TCRdb lists only in-frame clones, some missing. Of 300,000 to 400,000 clones detected, about nine tenths appear once; the ten largest clones hold around 6.6%. Seattle cases were enrolled at active infection and followed longitudinally. The sequencing input was peripheral blood. The sequence was obtained from a woman in her 70s with COVID-19, enrolled during active disease.

The CDR3 DNA reads as TGTGCCAGCAGCTTAGATGTACAGGGGCGGTACGAGCAGTACTTC. Amino acids: CASSLDVQGRYEQYF. The chain is built from TRBV11-2 and TRBJ2-7; 7 nucleotides agree with TRBD1. The CDR3 spans 15 residues. The J segment lost 4 bases and the V segment lost 0 bases, leaving 6 bases of the junction unmatched. Per the germline V gene, CDR1 is SGHAT and CDR2 is FQNNGV.